This TCR beta chain is from a study of blood T cell repertoires in COVID-19. Study overall: The samples span acute and convalescent COVID-19 from the United States, Italy and Spain.

Per the study methods: Estimated nucleated cell counts came from reference gene primer amplification. Using immunoSEQ multiplex PCR, the repertoire was profiled, and TCRdb retains in-frame clones only, with some absent. The DNA gave D and trimming, while V, J and clone size come from that table. The sample consists of 150,000 to 180,000 clones, 70% to 90% of them appearing once. This clone was seen a few times. Recruited during active infection, patients (from Seattle) were subsequently followed longitudinally. Trimming pared 5 bases from V and 4 bases from J, leaving 13 bases between. Germline V gene lookup returns CDR1 SGDLS and CDR2 YYNGEE. The CDR3 runs to 14 residues.

The TCR originated in a woman aged 60 to 75 with COVID-19, enrolled during active disease. The chain links TRBV9 to TRBJ2-1; D is perhaps TRBD2 (6 bases). The sequenced sample consisted of peripheral blood. The CDR3 sequence: CASSVGTQYNEQFF. In DNA, the CDR3 is TGTGCCAGCAGTGTTGGGACTCAGTACAATGAGCAGTTCTTC.